This T cell receptor (beta chain) was recorded in a study of blood T cell repertoires in COVID-19. Study details: From the United States, Italy and Spain came samples of acute and convalescent COVID-19.

With V trimmed by 6 bases and J by 3 bases, 6 bases remained unmatched. The V gene's germline CDR1 is SQVTM and CDR2 ANQGSEA. The CDR3 consists of 16 residues. Original processing notes: Nucleated cell counts were estimated from reference gene primer amplification. Assay: immunoSEQ multiplex PCR; the TCRdb copy retains only in-frame clones and omits some. Clonal size and the V and J genes are those of that table, whereas D and trimming came from the DNA. The table shows approximately 200,000 clones, with roughly 90% occurring only once. Cohort placement rested on clinical history that participants reported themselves.

The gene calls are TRBV29-1 and TRBJ2-3; 16 bases agree with TRBD2. The sample taken for sequencing was PBMCs or T cells enriched from blood (not recorded which). The source is a woman aged 25 to 39 who had been exposed to COVID-19. The CDR3 DNA reads TGCAGCGTCACGGGACTAGCGGGGGGGGTGACAGATACGCAGTATTTT. This encodes CSVTGLAGGVTDTQYF.